A selection of T cell receptor beta chains follows, all from one sample in a study of T cells in Graves' hyperthyroidism and ophthalmopathy. A single record per CDR3 protein comes from TCRdb applying MiXCR to the multiplex PCR reads. This sample has around 300,000 distinct CDR3 sequences, with approximately 15% found just once. Sequencing used blood. The origin of the receptors is a woman aged 25 to 39 with Graves' hyperthyroidism. Both conserved end residues are part of each CDR3. D genes are given only for firm matches. The listing skips clone size in some rows; elsewhere it reads once, few, many or a size class.

TRBD1 | 13 | TRBJ1-2 | few | TRBV19 | TGTGCCAGTAACACAGGACAGGAGTATGGCTACACCTTC | CASNTGQEYGYTF
TRBD2 | 16 | TRBJ2-3 | many | TRBV28 | TGTGCCAGCAGTCCCTCTGGACTAGCGGGAACAGATACGCAGTATTTT | CASSPSGLAGTDTQYF
. | 14 | TRBJ2-7 | few | TRBV10-3 | TGTGCCATCAGTGAGGGGGTACCCGCCTACGAGCAGTACTTC | CAISEGVPAYEQYF
. | 14 | TRBJ1-2 | . | TRBV19 | TGTGCCAGTAGGAGCCAAGGGATGCACTATGGCTACACCTTC | CASRSQGMHYGYTF
. | 11 | TRBJ2-5 | many | TRBV29-1 | TGCAGCCTCCAGGGTAAAGAGACCCAGTACTTC | CSLQGKETQYF
. | 12 | TRBJ2-7 | many | TRBV28 | TGTGCCAGCAGTTCAATCCGGGACGAGCAGTACTTC | CASSSIRDEQYF
. | 12 | TRBJ1-5 | many | TRBV12-3/TRBV12-4 | TGTGCCAGCACCCAGGGGAATCAGCCCCAGCATTTT | CASTQGNQPQHF
. | 14 | TRBJ1-2 | many | TRBV28 | TGTGCCAGCAAGGAGCAACTAGCTAACTATGGCTACACCTTC | CASKEQLANYGYTF
TRBD2 | 13 | TRBJ2-1 | . | TRBV11-1 | TGTGCCAGCAGCCCCACTAGCGGGAGTTACCAGTTCTTC | CASSPTSGSYQFF
TRBD1 | 15 | TRBJ1-2 | many | TRBV28 | TGTGCCAGCAGACCAGAGGGACAGGGGTTCTATGGCTACACCTTC | CASRPEGQGFYGYTF
TRBD1 | 14 | TRBJ2-2 | many | TRBV24-1 | TGTGCCACCAAAGGGACAGGGGAGACCGGGGAGCTGTTTTTT | CATKGTGETGELFF
TRBD1 | 21 | TRBJ2-1 | . | TRBV6-2/TRBV6-3 | TGTGCCAGCAGTTACGGCCGCCTCACGCGGAGAGAGGGGGCCACATCCAATGAGCAGTTCTTC | CASSYGRLTRREGATSNEQFF
TRBD2 | 13 | TRBJ2-1 | many | TRBV11-1 | TGTGCCAGCAGCCCCATTTTGCGGGAGATGCAGTTCTTC | CASSPILREMQFF
. | 13 | TRBJ2-2 | once | TRBV3-1 | TGTGCCAGCAGCCAAGAATGGGGGCGGGAGCTGTTTTTT | CASSQEWGRELFF
. | 14 | TRBJ2-5 | many | TRBV27 | TGTGCCAGCAGTAAGGGGATTAGTGGAGAGACCCAGTACTTC | CASSKGISGETQYF
TRBD2 | 17 | TRBJ2-1 | many | TRBV10-3 | TGTGCCACACGGACTAGTCATACAGGCCCATCCTACAATGAGCAGTTCTTC | CATRTSHTGPSYNEQFF
TRBD1 | 15 | TRBJ2-7 | many | TRBV28 | TGTGCCAGCAGTATATGGGGGACAGGGGCGAACGAGCAGTACTTC | CASSIWGTGANEQYF
TRBD2 | 16 | TRBJ2-2 | few | TRBV13 | TGTGCCAGCAGCCGACCTAGCGGGAGGGCCACCGGGGAGCTGTTTTTT | CASSRPSGRATGELFF
. | 14 | TRBJ1-1 | . | TRBV3-1 | TGTGCCAGCAGCCGTACAGTCCTGAACACTGAAGCTTTCTTT | CASSRTVLNTEAFF
TRBD2 | 14 | TRBJ2-7 | many | TRBV2 | TGTGCCAGCAGCGAACCTAGCGGGAGGTACGAGCAGTACTTC | CASSEPSGRYEQYF
. | 13 | TRBJ1-2 | few | TRBV4-2 | TGTGCCAGCAGCCACCAGTCCTCATATGGCTACACCTTC | CASSHQSSYGYTF
. | 15 | TRBJ2-1 | few | TRBV20-1 | TGCAGTGCGCCTTCAGGACTCCCCAACTACAATGAGCAGTTCTTC | CSAPSGLPNYNEQFF
TRBD1 | 13 | TRBJ1-4 | many | TRBV28 | TGTGCCAGCAGCGGGACAGTTAATGAAAAACTGTTTTTT | CASSGTVNEKLFF